Listed here is a single T cell receptor (beta chain). This clonotype occurred many times. No cognate antigen has been identified for it. No much larger clone is present one base from it, and per-base qualities are unavailable. This sample was included in a study of blood T cells in healthy people across ages (dated by TCRdb to between 2014 and 2016). Regarding the study in general: Template switching captured roughly one uniquely barcoded TCR beta cDNA molecule per two T cells in model experiments. To track age-related changes in TCR beta repertoire diversity, the study relied on deep sequencing normalized with unique cDNA molecular identifiers. The donors were divided into four age groups: young (average around 16 years), middle-aged (about 40), aged (about 60) and long-lived (nearly 85). Donors of different ages were randomly distributed across sequencing lanes to avoid experimental bias. Using the same blood draw, the study looked at two additional independent replicas of 1 million unique cDNA reads for two donors, one aged 18 to 30 and the other aged 80 or older.

From cysteine to phenylalanine, the CDR3 is 12 amino acids long. Here the CDR3 DNA is all that survives: 36 bases in frame from base 1. The germline V gene sets CDR1 to SQVTM and CDR2 to ANQGSEA. The germline ends are 6 bases apart after V is trimmed by 3 bases and J by 0 bases. The roughly 42 donors, aged roughly 6 to 90 years, were systemically healthy Caucasian individuals from Russia. About 9.1 milliliters of peripheral blood were collected from each donor into EDTA-treated Vacutainer tubes. Ficoll-Paque density-gradient centrifugation was used to isolate PBMCs, with at least 6 million per sample. Trizol reagent was used to extract total RNA from the PBMCs, yielding at least 6 micrograms per sample. For every donor, flow cytometry on a PBMC aliquot measured the percentage of naive CD45RAhigh/CD27high T cells. Summary of the overall study and its limitations: Bulk unsorted PBMC profiling prevented conclusive comparison of naive and antigen-experienced compartments. Estimates of total diversity based on one million sequenced T cells were regarded as lower bounds and as underestimates. Compared with the aged group, the long-lived group had more naive CD4+ T cells, fewer expanded clones and increased TCR diversity, suggesting age selection. The percentage of naive T cells measured by flow cytometry correlated strongly with observed TCR beta diversity. Because donor CMV infection status was unknown, age-related changes in expanded clonotypes were potentially confounded. As age increased, observed TCR beta diversity per million T cells dropped in a roughly linear way, and a significant reduction was already evident by age 40.

The library was made by 5' RACE. TCRdb shows the sequencer as Illumina HiSeq 2500. A second about 6 to 11 cycle PCR used a sample-barcoded 5' primer and a J-beta primer mix. A unique molecular identifier was introduced onto each TCR beta cDNA molecule by a template-switch 5' adaptor carrying 12 random nucleotides. Each sample yielded at least 3 million CDR3-containing paired-end reads. The Mint cDNA synthesis kit, primed by a TRBC-specific oligonucleotide, was used to synthesize first-strand cDNA from all RNA. Following uracil-DNA glycosylase treatment, a first 18-cycle PCR with universal primers M1SS and BC2_uni_R was performed on all cDNA. Per the source publication's procedure: Normalization of each sample was performed by random selection of 1 million high-quality reads, each carrying a distinct molecular identifier. Reads with shared molecular identifiers were discarded instead of being binned into consensus sequences. MiTCR, run with a Q25 quality threshold and the strictest error-elimination algorithm, handled CDR3 identification, clonotype clustering and error correction. A nonparametric unseen species model with Euler transformation was used to estimate lower-bound total TCR beta diversity. The raw public data were reprocessed by TCRdb itself: fastp quality trimming at Q25, MiXCR clonotype calling, in-frame beta chains only. CDR3 protein duplicates are merged, each entry listing the most common genes and DNA. TCRdb's processing, not the authors', yielded these V and J calls. A total of 700,000 to 950,000 distinct CDR3 sequences appear in this sample, approximately 39% of them only once. The ten largest clonotypes hold around a fifth of the sample.

Sequencing was carried out using blood. Recombination joined TRBV29-1 with TRBJ2-7; the D gene cannot be resolved reliably. The receptor was isolated from a woman aged 55-75 years in good health. The CDR3 reads CSVDSDSYEQYF. The DNA is TGCAGCGTTGACTCCGACTCCTACGAGCAGTACTTC.